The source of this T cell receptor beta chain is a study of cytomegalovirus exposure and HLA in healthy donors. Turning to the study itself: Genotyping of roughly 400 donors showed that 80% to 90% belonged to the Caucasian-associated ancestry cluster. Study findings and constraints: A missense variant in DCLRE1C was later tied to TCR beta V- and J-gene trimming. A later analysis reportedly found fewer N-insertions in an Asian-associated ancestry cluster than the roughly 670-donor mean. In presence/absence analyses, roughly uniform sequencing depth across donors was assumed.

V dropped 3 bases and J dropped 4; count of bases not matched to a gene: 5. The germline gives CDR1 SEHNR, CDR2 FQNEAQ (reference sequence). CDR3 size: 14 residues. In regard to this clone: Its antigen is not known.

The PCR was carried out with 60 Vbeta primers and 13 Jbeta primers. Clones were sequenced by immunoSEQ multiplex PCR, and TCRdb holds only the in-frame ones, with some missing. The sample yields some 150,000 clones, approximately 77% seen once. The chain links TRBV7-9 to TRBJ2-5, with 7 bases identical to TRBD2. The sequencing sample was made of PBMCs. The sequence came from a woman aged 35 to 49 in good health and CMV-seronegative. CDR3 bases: TGTGCCAGCAGCTTTCACGGCGGGGGAGAGACCCAGTACTTC. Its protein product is CASSFHGGGETQYF. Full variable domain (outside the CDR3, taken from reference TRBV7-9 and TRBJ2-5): DTGVSQNPRHKITKRGQNVTFRCDPISEHNRLYWYRQTLGQGPEFLTYFQNEAQLEKSRLLSDRFSAERPKGSFSTLEIQRTEQGDSAMYLCASSFHGGGETQYFGPGTRLLVL.